A single sample gave rise to the 4 T cell receptor beta chains below, sequenced in a study of spatial heterogeneity in lung cancer. As to time point: blood at routine non-recurrence follow-up after resection. TCRdb recomputed calls from the 5' RACE reads with MiXCR, one row per CDR3 protein. The sample carries 35,000 to 45,000 distinct CDR3 sequences, more than 6.5% recorded once. Material: PBMCs, obtained at follow-up. Source of these receptors: a male donor with early-stage non-small cell lung cancer.

V usage is TRBV11-2 and J usage is TRBJ1-5; D is undetermined. CDR1 and CDR2 from the germline V gene are SGHAT and FQNNGV. The CDR3 is made up of 16 amino acids. The ends were cut back, 1 base at V and 0 bases at J, with 10 bases in the middle. In nucleotides, the CDR3 is TGTGCCAGCAGCTTAGCGCGGGTCTATAGCAATCAGCCCCAGCATTTT. Its protein is CASSLARVYSNQPQHF. Based on the CDR3 plus reference TRBV11-2 and TRBJ1-5, the full variable domain is EAGVAQSPRYKIIEKRQSVAFWCNPISGHATLYWYQQILGQGPKLLIQFQNNGVVDDSQLPKDRFSAERLKGVDSTLKIQPAKLEDSAVYLCASSLARVYSNQPQHFGDGTRLSIL.

There are many counts of this clonotype. This sequence joins TRBV29-1 and TRBJ1-1, with D tentatively TRBD1 (6 bases). With 6 bases removed from V and 7 bases from J, the gap between germline ends came to 21 bases. Per the germline V gene, CDR1 is SQVTM and CDR2 is ANQGSEA. This CDR3 contains 14 residues. For the CDR3, the DNA is TGCAGCGTCCTGGGGGCAGGGTACGAGGGTGAAGCTTTCTTT. Translation: CSVLGAGYEGEAFF.

This clonotype was counted at least ten times. This rearrangement joins TRBV19 to TRBJ2-7; D might be TRBD1 (6 bases). V lost 5 bases and J lost 0, with 20 bases in between. CDR1 LNHDA and CDR2 SQIVND come from the germline V gene (reference sequence). The CDR3 sequence is 17 residues long. The CDR3 is CASSAGPGAASSYEQYF. CDR3 coding DNA: TGTGCCAGTAGTGCAGGACCAGGGGCCGCGAGCTCCTACGAGCAGTACTTC. The full variable domain, in which reference TRBV19 and TRBJ2-7 provide the parts outside the CDR3, is DGGITQSPKYLFRKEGQNVTLSCEQNLNHDAMYWYRQDPGQGLRLIYYSQIVNDFQKGDIAEGYSVSREKKESFPLTVTSAQKNPTAFYLCASSAGPGAASSYEQYFGPGTRLTVT.

This clonotype occurred many times. The chain has TRBV20-1 and TRBJ1-5, with a weak D call TRBD1 (6 bases). Germline lookup yields CDR1 DFQATT and CDR2 SNEGSKA (reference sequence). V was cut by 6 bases and J by 2 bases, with 14 bases left in between. The CDR3 totals 14 residues. The CDR3 coding sequence is TGCAGTGCGTTCAGGGGTACGGGCAATCAGCCCCAGCATTTT. As protein: CSAFRGTGNQPQHF.